This T cell receptor (beta chain) is from a study of blood T cells in healthy people across ages. Combining a sample-barcoded 5' primer with a J-beta primer mix, a second PCR ran for about 7 to 11 cycles. A single record per CDR3 protein comes from TCRdb applying MiXCR to the 5' RACE reads. There are over 1.5 million distinct CDR3 sequences in the sample; 49% occur only once, and over 2% lies in the top ten. Germline CDR1 and CDR2: SEHNR and FQNEAQ (reference sequence). There are 15 residues in the CDR3. V was pared by 2 bases and J by 7 bases, with 15 bases between. This clonotype showed up just once.

The TCR originated in a woman in her forties in good health. Sequencing input: blood. The chain links TRBV7-9 to TRBJ1-5; perhaps TRBD1 as D (6 bases). The CDR3 loop is CASSLFGGIDQPQHF. The CDR3 DNA reads as TGTGCCAGCAGCTTATTCGGGGGCATTGACCAGCCCCAGCATTTT.